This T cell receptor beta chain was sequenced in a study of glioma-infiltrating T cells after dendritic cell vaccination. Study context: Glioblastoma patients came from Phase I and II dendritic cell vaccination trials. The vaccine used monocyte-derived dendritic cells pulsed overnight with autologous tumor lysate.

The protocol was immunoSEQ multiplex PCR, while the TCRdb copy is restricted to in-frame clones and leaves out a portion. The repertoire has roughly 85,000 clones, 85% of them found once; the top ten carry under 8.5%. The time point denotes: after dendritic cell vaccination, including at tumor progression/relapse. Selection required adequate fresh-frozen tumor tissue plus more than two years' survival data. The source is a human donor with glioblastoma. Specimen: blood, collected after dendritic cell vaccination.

CDR3 DNA sequence: TGCGCCAGCAGCTTGGGCGGGTCGGGGTCCTATAATTCACCCCTCCACTTT. This encodes CASSLGGSGSYNSPLHF. This chain links TRBV5-1 with TRBJ1-6; D ambiguous. There are 17 residues in the CDR3. V was cut by 0 bases and J by 1 base, with 11 bases left in between. Germline V gene sequence: CDR1 SGHRS, CDR2 YFSETQ.